This T cell receptor beta chain was identified during a study of T cells in Graves' hyperthyroidism and ophthalmopathy. Study background: At initial diagnosis, before any treatment had begun, peripheral blood was obtained.

General study results and limits: The model predicted ophthalmopathy a median approximately seven months before onset.

The TCR beta CDR3 regions underwent amplification using RNA transcripts as the source. Researchers ran a first-round RT-PCR on the TCR CDR3 using the HTBI primer set. Each CDR3 protein is one row after TCRdb ran MiXCR on the multiplex PCR reads. The sample records fewer than 25,000 distinct CDR3 sequences, roughly 49% being singletons. Uncontrolled infection, other autoimmune disease, pregnancy and lactation each barred patients from inclusion. In making diagnoses, clinical symptoms, serum thyroxine and TRAb, thyroid ultrasound and orbital computed tomography were all used. Germline V lookup: CDR1 ENHRY, CDR2 SYGVKD. Trimming cost V 3 bases and J 2 bases, with 12 bases left between them. The CDR3 sequence is 15 residues long. Note on this clonotype: Its specificity is not known.

The V and J genes are TRBV10-3 and TRBJ2-3; D possibly uses TRBD1 or TRBD2 (5 bases each). Sequenced input: blood. The source of this sequence is a woman aged 40 to 49 with Graves' hyperthyroidism that later progressed to Graves' ophthalmopathy. In DNA form, the CDR3 reads TGTGCCATCAGTGACGGGGCGGCTTCCACAGATACGCAGTATTTT. As protein: CAISDGAASTDTQYF.